This T cell receptor (beta chain) was captured by sequencing in a study of blood T cell repertoires in COVID-19. Libraries were prepared by immunoSEQ multiplex PCR; TCRdb keeps only in-frame clonotypes and omits some of them. This repertoire shows some 120,000 clones, roughly 90% found once; its top ten account for 3.5% to 5.5%. This CDR3 has 11 amino acids. Germline CDR1 and CDR2: DFQATT and SNEGSKA (reference sequence). Trimming stripped 5 bases from V and 2 bases from J, with 7 bases between. Enrollment of patients from Seattle took place during active infection, with longitudinal follow-up. The J gene is TRBJ2-7, the V gene TRBV20-1; no reliable D call. The sequence was obtained from a man aged 55 to 70 with COVID-19, enrolled during active disease. The sample consisted of peripheral blood. Written as DNA, the CDR3 is TGCAGTGCTGACGGAGCCTACGAGCAGTACTTC. Protein: CSADGAYEQYF.